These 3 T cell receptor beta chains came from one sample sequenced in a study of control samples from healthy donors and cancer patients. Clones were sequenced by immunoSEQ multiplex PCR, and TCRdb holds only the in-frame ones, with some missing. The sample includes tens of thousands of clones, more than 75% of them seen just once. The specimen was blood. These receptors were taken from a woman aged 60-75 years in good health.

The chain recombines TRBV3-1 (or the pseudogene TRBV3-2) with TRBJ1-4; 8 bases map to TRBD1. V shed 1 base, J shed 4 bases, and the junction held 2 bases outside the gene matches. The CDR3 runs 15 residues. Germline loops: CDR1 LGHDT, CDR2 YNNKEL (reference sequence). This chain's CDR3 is CASSQGQGNNEKLFF. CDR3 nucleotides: TGTGCCAGCAGCCAAGGACAGGGGAATAATGAAAAACTGTTTTTT.

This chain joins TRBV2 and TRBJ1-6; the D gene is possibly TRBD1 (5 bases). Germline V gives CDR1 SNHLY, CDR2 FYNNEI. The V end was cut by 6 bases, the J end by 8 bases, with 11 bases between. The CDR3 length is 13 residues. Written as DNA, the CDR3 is TGTGCCAGCAGCCGACAGTGGGATTCACCCCTCCACTTT. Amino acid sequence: CASSRQWDSPLHF.

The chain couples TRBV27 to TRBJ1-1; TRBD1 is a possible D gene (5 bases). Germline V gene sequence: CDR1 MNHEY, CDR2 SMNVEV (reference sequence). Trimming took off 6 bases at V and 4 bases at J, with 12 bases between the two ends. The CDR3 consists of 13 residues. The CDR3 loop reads CASSGGEGTEAFF. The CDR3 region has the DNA TGTGCCAGCAGCGGGGGAGAGGGCACTGAAGCTTTCTTT.